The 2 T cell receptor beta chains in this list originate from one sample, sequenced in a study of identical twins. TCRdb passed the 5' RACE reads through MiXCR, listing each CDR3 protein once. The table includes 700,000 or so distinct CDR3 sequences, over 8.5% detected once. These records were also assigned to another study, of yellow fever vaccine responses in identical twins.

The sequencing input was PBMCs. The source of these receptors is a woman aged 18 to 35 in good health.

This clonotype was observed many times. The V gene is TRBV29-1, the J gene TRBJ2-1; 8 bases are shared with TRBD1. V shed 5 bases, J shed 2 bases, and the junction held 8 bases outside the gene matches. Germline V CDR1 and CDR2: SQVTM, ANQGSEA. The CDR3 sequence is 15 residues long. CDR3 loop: CSVPPGQGTYNEQFF. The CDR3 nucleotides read TGCAGCGTTCCCCCTGGACAGGGCACCTACAATGAGCAGTTCTTC.

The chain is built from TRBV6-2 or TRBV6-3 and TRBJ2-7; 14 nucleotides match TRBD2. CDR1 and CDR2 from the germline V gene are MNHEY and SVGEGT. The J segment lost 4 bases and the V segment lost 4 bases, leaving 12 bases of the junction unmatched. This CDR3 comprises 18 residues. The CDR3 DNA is TGTGCCAGCAGTTCGCCAACCGGGACTAGCGGGAGTCGGTACGAGCAGTACTTC. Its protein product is CASSSPTGTSGSRYEQYF.